This TCR beta chain was retrieved from a study of human T cells and chemical hapten exposure. Study-level information: Diagnoses of alopecia areata, totalis or universalis occurred in mostly female patients.

Attachment of unique molecular identifiers to individual cDNA molecules was performed in the library. One entry per CDR3 protein, called by TCRdb with MiXCR from the RACE reads. This sample has 380,000 or so distinct CDR3 sequences, with more than 4.5% found just once. The sample holds many counts of this clonotype. Trimming took off 4 bases at V and 11 bases at J, with 14 bases between the two ends. The CDR3 has 12 amino acids. CDR1 and CDR2 (germline): MNHEY, SVGEGT. Sample time point: patch test 1, 2 weeks after DPC sensitization. Documented treatment: therapeutic diphenylcyclopropenone sensitization with weekly scalp DPC.

V and J are TRBV6-2 or TRBV6-3 and TRBJ1-1; D perhaps matches TRBD1 (5 bases). This TCR derives from a woman aged 50 to 65 with alopecia areata. Some clones in this sample may be carry-over from other donors' samples. Sample: whole blood, taken in connection with sensitization to the hapten diphenylcyclopropenone (DPC). CDR3 in DNA: TGTGCCAGCAGTTTCCAGACAGTATCGGCTTTCTTT. Its protein is CASSFQTVSAFF.